A single sample is the source of the 28 T cell receptor beta chains below, sequenced in a study of T cells after posttransplantation cyclophosphamide. Clones were sequenced by immunoSEQ multiplex PCR, and TCRdb holds only the in-frame ones, with some missing. The sample has about 6,900 clones; approximately 98% are singletons. Sequences were obtained from naive CD8+ T cells sorted from PBMCs. The receptors were gathered from a woman under 40 in good health and a related stem cell transplant donor.

The CDR3, as DNA: TGTGCCAGCAGAGGGGGCGCGTGGGATACGCAGTATTTT. This translates into CASRGGAWDTQYF. The V and J genes are TRBV11-2 and TRBJ2-3, with TRBD1 matching over 7 bases. CDR1 is SGHAT, CDR2 FQNNGV, per germline. The CDR3 extends over 13 amino acids. The junction had 6 bases not matched to a gene; V was cut back by 6 bases and J by 6 bases.

This clone is a singleton in its sample. The V call is TRBV13, the J call TRBJ2-3; TRBD2 might be the D (6 bases). This CDR3 has 15 amino acids. CDR1 and CDR2 from the germline V gene are PRHDT and FYEKMQ (reference sequence). Trimming pared 0 bases from V and 6 bases from J, leaving 13 bases between. The CDR3 DNA reads as TGTGCCAGCAGCTTAGGGGGGTCAGGGAGGGATACGCAGTATTTT. This gives the protein CASSLGGSGRDTQYF.

The V gene is TRBV7-3, the J gene TRBJ2-1; 10 nucleotides line up with TRBD2. The germline CDR1 and CDR2 sequences are SGHTA and FQGTGA. The V and J ends lost 1 base and 6 bases, in that order; junction bases with no gene match: 3. This CDR3 spans 15 amino acids. CDR3 bases: TGTGCCAGCAGCTTAAATGTAGCGGGGGGCAATGAGCAGTTCTTC. Its protein product is CASSLNVAGGNEQFF.

The CDR3 sequence: CASSERTGGNTEAFF. CDR3 nucleotide sequence: TGTGCCAGCAGCGAACGGACAGGCGGGAACACTGAAGCTTTCTTT. This chain connects TRBV6-5 to TRBJ1-1; 7 bases align to TRBD1. The CDR3 runs 15 residues. The ends lost 6 bases at V and 1 base at J; junction bases unmatched: 8. The germline CDR1 and CDR2 sequences are MNHEY and SVGAGI.

The V gene is TRBV4-3, the J gene TRBJ2-5; 7 bases align to TRBD2. The germline CDR1 and CDR2 sequences are LGHNA and YSLEER. With 0 bases clipped from V and 0 bases from J, the junction kept 7 bases outside the gene matches. The CDR3 sequence is 17 residues long. The CDR3 sequence is CASSQETASGYQETQYF. CDR3 coding DNA: TGCGCCAGCAGCCAAGAAACGGCTAGCGGATACCAAGAGACCCAGTACTTC.

The chain recombines TRBV4-1 with TRBJ1-1, with 9 bases aligning to TRBD1. Looked up from germline, CDR1 is MGHRA and CDR2 is YSYEKL. CDR3 length: 15 amino acids. Trimming cost V 1 base and J 4 bases; bases outside gene matches: 4. The CDR3 spells CASSQGPTGGTEAFF. The DNA of the CDR3 is TGCGCCAGCAGCCAAGGTCCGACAGGGGGCACTGAAGCTTTCTTT.

This chain joins TRBV7-9 and TRBJ2-2; D possibly corresponds to TRBD2 (5 bases). V lost 1 base and J lost 4, with 10 bases in between. Germline V gene sequence: CDR1 SEHNR, CDR2 FQNEAQ (reference sequence). The CDR3 has 15 amino acids. The CDR3 DNA is TGTGCCAGCAGCTTAGGCGCGGGTTCCACCGGGGAGCTGTTTTTT. Translation: CASSLGAGSTGELFF.

The rearrangement links TRBV7-9 to TRBJ2-3; 9 bases map to TRBD2. Trimming cost V 2 bases and J 6 bases; bases outside gene matches: 6. This CDR3 is built from 15 residues. Germline CDR1 reads SEHNR; CDR2 reads FQNEAQ (reference sequence). The DNA of the CDR3 is TGTGCCAGCAGCTTAAGCAGCGGGGGGATGGATACGCAGTATTTT. This gives the protein CASSLSSGGMDTQYF. Together with reference TRBV7-9 and TRBJ2-3, the CDR3 gives the full variable domain: DTGVSQNPRHKITKRGQNVTFRCDPISEHNRLYWYRQTLGQGPEFLTYFQNEAQLEKSRLLSDRFSAERPKGSFSTLEIQRTEQGDSAMYLCASSLSSGGMDTQYFGPGTRLTVL.

On this clone itself: Additional DNA sequences in this sample encode the identical CDR3. The CDR3 loop reads CASRNQAPPSSYNSPLHF. The CDR3 bases are TGTGCCAGTAGAAACCAGGCACCCCCGAGCTCCTATAATTCACCCCTCCACTTT. The chain links TRBV19 to TRBJ1-6; D is unresolved. V was cut by 6 bases and J by 0 bases, with 18 bases left in between. Germline V gene lookup returns CDR1 LNHDA and CDR2 SQIVND (reference sequence). The CDR3 extends over 18 amino acids.

The chain joins TRBV5-4 to TRBJ1-2; D is possibly TRBD1 (6 bases). Trimming took 3 bases from V and 3 from J, leaving 12 bases between them. The CDR3 consists of 14 residues. Germline CDR1 and CDR2: SGHNT and YYREEE (reference sequence). The CDR3 reads CASSSAGVDYGYTF. In nucleotides, the CDR3 is TGTGCCAGCAGCTCGGCAGGGGTTGACTATGGCTACACCTTC.

The chain has TRBV5-1 and TRBJ2-7; no definite D call. The length of the CDR3 is 11 residues. Trimming cost V 0 bases and J 6 bases, with 4 bases left between them. Germline V gene data show CDR1 as SGHRS and CDR2 as YFSETQ. CDR3 protein: CASSLGAEQYF. The CDR3 DNA reads TGCGCCAGCAGCTTGGGGGCCGAGCAGTACTTC.

This clone was observed once. This CDR3 is CASSLSGGRDTQYF. The CDR3 DNA is TGTGCCAGCAGCTTGTCCGGGGGGAGAGATACGCAGTATTTT. The chain carries TRBV5-4 and TRBJ2-3; TRBD2 matches at 7 bases. Germline V gene lookup returns CDR1 SGHNT and CDR2 YYREEE (reference sequence). The CDR3 sequence is 14 residues long. The J segment lost 5 bases and the V segment lost 1 base, leaving 4 bases of the junction unmatched.

This clone has just one count. The chain recombines TRBV2 with TRBJ1-2, with TRBD1 matching over 10 bases. The germline CDR1 and CDR2 sequences are SNHLY and FYNNEI. The CDR3 is made up of 17 amino acids. With 9 bases clipped from V and 8 bases from J, the junction kept 21 bases outside the gene matches. The CDR3 nucleotides read TGTGCCAGTCTGACCTCTATTGACAGGGGGCCTTTCGAAGGCTACACCTTC. Its translation: CASLTSIDRGPFEGYTF. The full variable domain, its missing parts supplied by reference TRBV2 and TRBJ1-2, is EPEVTQTPSHQVTQMGQEVILRCVPISNHLYFYWYRQILGQKVEFLVSFYNNEISEKSEIFDDQFSVERPDGSNFTLKIRSTKLEDSAMYFCASLTSIDRGPFEGYTFGSGTRLTVV.

The chain carries TRBV19 and TRBJ1-5, with no clear D. The germline V gene has CDR1 LNHDA and CDR2 SQIVND (reference sequence). V lost 1 base and J 2 bases, leaving 21 bases between the germline ends. This CDR3 region has 19 residues. The chain's CDR3 is CASSIGGFRHQRGNQPQHF. The CDR3 coding sequence is TGTGCCAGTAGTATAGGAGGCTTTCGGCACCAGAGGGGCAATCAGCCCCAGCATTTT.

The chain employs TRBV2 and TRBJ2-7; no firm D call. CDR1 and CDR2 from the germline V gene are SNHLY and FYNNEI. Between the trimmed V and J ends, which lost 4 bases and 0 bases, there was a span of 10 bases. The CDR3 is 14 amino acids. For the CDR3, the DNA is TGTGCCAGCAGTGGATTAGCCGACTCCTACGAGCAGTACTTC. The encoded protein is CASSGLADSYEQYF.

The gene calls are TRBV7-6 and TRBJ1-1; the match to TRBD1 covers 8 bases. This CDR3 is 14 amino acids long. The V and J ends lost 4 bases and 1 base, in that order; junction bases with no gene match: 2. CDR1 SGHVS and CDR2 FNYEAQ come from the germline V gene. The CDR3 DNA reads TGTGCCAGCAGCTCTGGACAGGGGAACACTGAAGCTTTCTTT. Translated, it gives CASSSGQGNTEAFF. Variable domain in full (rest from reference TRBV7-6 and TRBJ1-1): GAGVSQSPRYKVTKRGQDVALRCDPISGHVSLYWYRQALGQGPEFLTYFNYEAQQDKSGLPNDRFSAERPEGSISTLTIQRTEQRDSAMYRCASSSGQGNTEAFFGQGTRLTVV.

The chain joins TRBV4-1 to TRBJ1-2; TRBD1 might be the D (5 bases). Between the trimmed V and J ends, which lost 0 bases and 2 bases, there was a span of 10 bases. Germline lookup yields CDR1 MGHRA and CDR2 YSYEKL. This CDR3 spans 15 amino acids. The CDR3 here is CASSQDQTENYGYTF. CDR3 nucleotide sequence: TGCGCCAGCAGCCAAGATCAGACAGAGAACTATGGCTACACCTTC.

This clone was seen just once. The rearrangement uses TRBV4-1 and TRBJ2-7, with 9 bases aligning to TRBD2. Trimming removed 1 base from V and 2 bases from J; junction bases left unmatched: 3. The CDR3 has 15 amino acids. Per the germline V gene, CDR1 is MGHRA and CDR2 is YSYEKL. For the CDR3, the DNA is TGCGCCAGCAGCCAAGTTCCTAGCGGGGCCTACGAGCAGTACTTC. It is translated as CASSQVPSGAYEQYF.

The chain carries TRBV19 and TRBJ2-1; the match to TRBD1 covers 7 bases. The junction had 2 bases not matched to a gene; V was cut back by 6 bases and J by 9 bases. Germline CDR1 LNHDA, CDR2 SQIVND (reference sequence). The CDR3 has 11 residues. CDR3 residues: CASRTGLEQFF. The CDR3 bases are TGTGCCAGTAGGACAGGGCTTGAGCAGTTCTTC.

The chain has TRBV11-2 and TRBJ2-1; TRBD1 matches at 7 bases. Germline V gene data show CDR1 as SGHAT and CDR2 as FQNNGV. The CDR3 covers 14 residues. Trimming cost V 6 bases and J 7 bases; bases outside gene matches: 9. This CDR3 reads CASSKDRDGNEQFF. In DNA, the CDR3 is TGTGCCAGCAGTAAAGACAGGGATGGGAATGAGCAGTTCTTC.

The chain has TRBV27 and TRBJ2-2, with D perhaps matching TRBD2 (6 bases). Trimming stripped 8 bases from V and 2 bases from J, with 15 bases between. The CDR3 contains 15 residues. Germline lookup yields CDR1 MNHEY and CDR2 SMNVEV (reference sequence). The CDR3 DNA is TGTGCCAGCTCATTAGGAGGGGTTAACACCGGGGAGCTGTTTTTT. Its protein is CASSLGGVNTGELFF.

The V and J genes are TRBV7-9 and TRBJ1-2; the D is unclear. This CDR3 is built from 15 residues. V was trimmed by 4 bases and J by 0 bases, leaving 12 bases between them. Germline V CDR1 and CDR2: SEHNR, FQNEAQ (reference sequence). The CDR3 nucleotides read TGTGCCAGCAGCTCCCTCCCTGAGGCTAACTATGGCTACACCTTC. Protein: CASSSLPEANYGYTF. Supplemented by reference TRBV7-9 and TRBJ1-2, the full variable domain reads DTGVSQNPRHKITKRGQNVTFRCDPISEHNRLYWYRQTLGQGPEFLTYFQNEAQLEKSRLLSDRFSAERPKGSFSTLEIQRTEQGDSAMYLCASSSLPEANYGYTFGSGTRLTVV.

The genes are TRBV7-9 and TRBJ1-4; D not resolved. The CDR3 length is 12 residues. In germline, CDR1 is SEHNR, CDR2 FQNEAQ (reference sequence). V was clipped by 5 bases and J by 7 bases, with 8 bases between them. CDR3 nucleotide sequence: TGTGCCAGCAGCCCCGGAGGTGAAAAACTGTTTTTT. Its translation: CASSPGGEKLFF.

This chain joins TRBV7-9 and TRBJ1-4, with 7 bases fitting TRBD1. Germline trimming cut 3 bases from V and 6 bases from J; bases unmatched to any gene: 19. Germline V gene sequence: CDR1 SEHNR, CDR2 FQNEAQ (reference sequence). CDR3 length equals 19 residues. DNA of the CDR3: TGTGCCAGCAGCTTCGATTTCGAGACAGGGAAGGGATTCGATGAAAAACTGTTTTTT. Its translation is CASSFDFETGKGFDEKLFF. Full variable domain (outside the CDR3, taken from reference TRBV7-9 and TRBJ1-4): DTGVSQNPRHKITKRGQNVTFRCDPISEHNRLYWYRQTLGQGPEFLTYFQNEAQLEKSRLLSDRFSAERPKGSFSTLEIQRTEQGDSAMYLCASSFDFETGKGFDEKLFFGSGTQLSVL.

The chain recombines TRBV5-1 with TRBJ2-3, with TRBD2 identical over 10 bases. Germline V gene data show CDR1 as SGHRS and CDR2 as YFSETQ. Unmatched junction bases numbered 1, after V lost 0 bases and J lost 3 bases. The CDR3 length is 15 residues. The CDR3 loop is CASSLGAGGTDTQYF. The CDR3 nucleotides are TGCGCCAGCAGCTTGGGAGCGGGGGGGACAGATACGCAGTATTTT.

This clone turned up a few times. CDR3 DNA sequence: TGTGCCAGCAACCGGTACAATGAGCAGTTCTTC. It translates to CASNRYNEQFF. The chain links TRBV6-1 to TRBJ2-1; D gene unclear. Trimming pared 7 bases from V and 4 bases from J, leaving 5 bases between. Germline V CDR1 and CDR2: MNHNS, SASEGT. The CDR3 covers 11 residues.

The table lists this clone with a count of one. The gene calls are TRBV30 and TRBJ1-5, with a possible D match to TRBD1 (6 bases). V shed 3 bases and J shed 5 bases, with 8 bases lying between them. CDR3 length: 12 amino acids. Per germline, CDR1 GTSNPN and CDR2 SVGIG (reference sequence). The CDR3 loop is CAWRGQYQPQHF. The CDR3 region has the DNA TGTGCCTGGAGGGGACAATATCAGCCCCAGCATTTT. Complete variable domain (other parts from reference TRBV30 and TRBJ1-5): SQTIHQWPATLVQPVGSPLSLECTVEGTSNPNLYWYRQAAGRGLQLLFYSVGIGQISSEVPQNLSASRPQDRQFILSSKKLLLSDSGFYLCAWRGQYQPQHFGDGTRLSIL.

This chain links TRBV10-1 with TRBJ2-2; perhaps TRBD1 as D (6 bases). The V and J ends lost 5 bases and 1 base respectively, with 11 bases between them. CDR1 is WNHNN, CDR2 SYGVQD, per germline (reference sequence). CDR3 length: 15 residues. CDR3 nucleotide sequence: TGCGCCAGCAGTTACGGGACACAGAACACCGGGGAGCTGTTTTTT. Translated, it gives CASSYGTQNTGELFF.